The present entry profiles one TCR beta chain with its context. Its specificity is not known. Trimming stripped 5 bases from V and 7 bases from J, with 11 bases between. CDR1 is MNHNS, CDR2 SASEGT, per germline. The CDR3 is made up of 12 amino acids. The data were taken from a study of cytomegalovirus exposure and HLA in healthy donors. Each of the donors was a healthy bone marrow donor. Amplification used 60 Vbeta primers and 13 Jbeta primers. Sequencing used immunoSEQ multiplex PCR; TCRdb keeps in-frame clones, though not all of them. Among about 31,000 clones listed, just under 90% were seen once. Whole-study findings and limits: Researchers reported in a later analysis that common viral pathogens appeared linked to several top clusters. There was a cluster of highly shared sequence variants that was likely a sequencing artifact.

The chain recombines TRBV6-1 with TRBJ1-1, with D possibly matching TRBD1 (5 bases). The sequence came from a boy between 5 and 17 years old in good health and CMV-seronegative. Sequencing was carried out using PBMCs. In DNA, the CDR3 is TGTGCCAGCAGTCACCGGAGGGGTGAAGCTTTCTTT. It translates to CASSHRRGEAFF.